The clone carrying this TCR beta chain was picked up a small number of times. Antigen unknown. Distinct nucleotide sequences in the sample also encode this CDR3. The data belong to a study of shared clonotypes between healthy human individuals. Study-wide results and limits: In general, naive subsets displayed greater estimated richness than memory subsets did.

TCRdb keeps only in-frame clones here, not all; method: immunoSEQ multiplex PCR. The sample lists about 680,000 clones; roughly 72% were seen once. Germline values: CDR1 SGHNT, CDR2 YYREEE (reference sequence). Losses at the gene ends were 3 bases for V and 0 bases for J; bases not matched to a gene: 3. The CDR3 loop spans 15 amino acids. The chain links TRBV5-4 to TRBJ2-4; 7 bases align to TRBD1. The source material was memory CD4+ T cells sorted from blood. Subset of the sample: CD45RA-negative fraction. This receptor was obtained from a woman in her thirties in good health. CDR3 loop: CASSSRGLAKNIQYF. The CDR3 DNA reads as TGTGCCAGCAGCTCTAGGGGGCTAGCCAAAAACATTCAGTACTTC.